This T cell receptor beta chain is from a study of OX40 agonist ivuxolimab in advanced cancers. About the full investigation: Ivuxolimab was an agonistic, fully human IgG2 monoclonal antibody directed against OX40 (CD134), a costimulatory receptor. The paper reports the monotherapy dose-escalation portion (N ≈ 52 patients) of the phase I ivuxolimab trial. Patients were allowed to have had prior anti-PD-1, anti-PD-L1 or anti-CTLA-4 therapy, and 40% of the dose-escalation patients had previously received checkpoint inhibitors. Of the approximately 54 dose-escalation patients, hepatocellular carcinoma was present in about 19, melanoma in roughly 15, renal cell carcinoma in 9 and head and neck cancer in 9. The point of sequencing TCRbeta in the periphery was to test whether ivuxolimab changed TCR sequence diversity and drove clonal T-cell expansion. The dose-escalation cohort was approximately 83% male with a mean age of roughly 62 years, ranging from 23 to 79. Partial responses were achieved by three dose-escalation patients, of whom one had hepatocellular carcinoma and two had cutaneous melanoma. Intravenous ivuxolimab was administered to patients every 2 weeks at six dose levels: 0.01, 0.1, 0.3, 1.5, 3 and 10 mg/kg.

Genomic DNA was isolated from the sorted cells so that the TCRbeta CDR3 region could be sequenced. The immunoSEQ Assay was used to sequence the TCRbeta CDR3 regions. This is the immuneACCESS table as TCRdb keeps it, with only in-frame sequences that have V and J called. A part of the clones is gone; compared with another copy, unresolved V genes explain less than half, and the rest is unexplained. A total of tens of thousands of clones appear in this sample, approximately 92% of them only once. In total, the top ten clones hold 24% of the sample. The CDR3, cysteine through phenylalanine, is 14 amino acids long. Of all the DNA, just the CDR3 is kept, 42 bases in frame from base 1. As encoded in the germline V gene, CDR1 is MDHEN while CDR2 is SYDVKM. V was cut back by 2 bases and J by 9 bases, leaving a gap of 14 bases between them. Patients with a history of autoimmune disease or receiving systemic immunosuppression were excluded from the trial. Peripheral blood for TCR sequencing was drawn from every dose cohort at baseline, at cycle 4 day 1 and at cycle 7 day 1. The samples were drawn from a first-in-human, open-label, multicenter phase I dose-escalation trial of ivuxolimab. Adults with locally advanced or metastatic melanoma, renal cell, hepatocellular, or head and neck squamous cell carcinoma were enrolled in the trial. CD4+ and CD8+ T cells were sorted separately from peripheral blood before TCR sequencing.

There are a few counts of this clone. This clone's antigen is unknown. No clone much larger than this one lies a single base away; base qualities are absent. The paper's findings and limits, for the study overall: After ivuxolimab, more expanded clones were found on average in CD8+ T cells than in CD4+ T cells. Which antigens the clonally expanded peripheral T cells were specific for was not determined. Low levels of normalized T-cell clonal expansion were also seen in some patients who did not respond. In partial responders in the 0.1-3.0 mg/kg groups, normalized peripheral clonal expansion was found to be among the lowest, especially among CD8+ T cells. Clonal expansion of both CD4+ and CD8+ blood T cells was observed from baseline to week 6 at doses 0.1 to 3.0 mg/kg.

The V and J segments used are TRBV28 and TRBJ2-4; a tentative D match to TRBD1 spans 7 bases. The sample in question was CD4+ or CD8+ T cells sorted from blood, obtained in a trial of the OX40 agonist ivuxolimab. The receptor was derived from an adult with an advanced solid tumor such as melanoma, head and neck, liver or kidney cancer. The CDR3 region reads CASSLDREASIQYF. The DNA sequence is given as TGTGCCAGCAGTTTAGACAGGGAGGCCTCCATTCAGTACTTC.